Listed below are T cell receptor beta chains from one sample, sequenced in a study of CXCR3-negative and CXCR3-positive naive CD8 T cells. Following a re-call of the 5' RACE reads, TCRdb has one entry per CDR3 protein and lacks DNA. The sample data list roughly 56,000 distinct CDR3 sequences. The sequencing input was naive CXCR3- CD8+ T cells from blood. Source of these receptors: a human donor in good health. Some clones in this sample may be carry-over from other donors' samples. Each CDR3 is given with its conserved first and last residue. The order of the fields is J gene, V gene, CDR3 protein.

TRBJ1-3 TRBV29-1 CSAILGDSGNTIYF
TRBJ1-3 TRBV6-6 CASSELGQRKNTIYF
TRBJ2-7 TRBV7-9 CASSLVAGPYEQYF
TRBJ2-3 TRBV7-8 CASSFSGDTDTQYF
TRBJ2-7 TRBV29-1 CSVGGGTVEQYF
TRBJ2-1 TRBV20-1 CSASNHLAGDYNEQFF
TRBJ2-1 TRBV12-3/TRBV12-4 CASSTDLGLHNEQFF
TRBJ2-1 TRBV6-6 CASSTQTSGDYNEQFF
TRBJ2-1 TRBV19 CASSMSHGLSYNEQFF
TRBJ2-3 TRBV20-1 CSARELTRGDTDTQYF
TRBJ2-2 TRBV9 CASSVDGARIAGELFF